These T cell receptor beta chains were read from a single sample in a study of persistence of HIV-infected CD4 T cells. Their target antigens are unknown. Sequencing was performed with immunoSEQ multiplex PCR; in TCRdb, only in-frame clones are kept and a portion is missing. The sample has about 45,000 clones; around 90% are singletons. Sequences were derived from CD4+ T cells sorted from PBMCs after roughly 20-hour stimulation, sampled from a patient who received antiretroviral therapy. These receptors originate from an adult woman with HIV who was CMV-seropositive. Each CDR3 is given without its conserved first and last residue.

TRBV29-1 | SVLLAGGGTDTQY
TRBV14 | ASSAGGDSNQPQH
TRBV29-1 | SVKTGWDTEAF
TRBV7-8 | ASSLEGSNQPQH
TRBV9 | ASSVATDYGYT
TRBV14 | ASSQGQGPTYEQY
TRBV14 | ASSKLGQEVQY
TRBV5-8 | ASSPGIGFSTDTQY
TRBV24-1 | ATSDAGQQNQPQH
TRBV2 | ASSERGSSYEQY
TRBV5-1 | ASSVLQGGGEAF
TRBV5-1 | ASSFGGAINEQF
TRBV15 | ATAPVAGSDTQY
TRBV10-3 | AISAKGMNTEAF
TRBV5-1 | ASSLFQGAGETQY
TRBV30 | AWSGDSGGEAF
TRBV9 | ASSVEGIAQADTQY
TRBV6-1 | ASSGNRGLMNTEAF
TRBV7-6 | ASSLSEDYGYT
TRBV5-5 | ASSLEGVAPQH
TRBV24-1 | ATSGWGTGANVLT
TRBV5-1 | ASSLAAAGNTIY
TRBV7-6 | ASSLGRGVTGELF
TRBV6-5 | ASSYSGRHDGETQY
TRBV19 | ASSLDMNTEAF
TRBV30 | AWSPEGSQPQH
TRBV3-1/TRBV3-2 | ASSQPGPGNTIY
TRBV7-9 | ASSPFYRQGARYEQY
TRBV27 | ASSLDGRLNTEAF
TRBV14 | ASSHRTSGRSTDTQY
TRBV7-3 | ASSLAVGQGAF
TRBV5-3 | ARSFARVRYEQY
TRBV5-1 | ASSQIQGVMNTEAF
TRBV7-9 | ASSLSITGGYGELF
TRBV6-5 | ASRGYLGTEAF
TRBV5-1 | ASSLVGNSPLH
TRBV2 | ASRVTPWETQY
TRBV7-2 | ASSLALSGYYGYT
TRBV7-2 | ASKDGGQETQY
TRBV28 | ASSPPARSSGNTIY
TRBV6-5 | ASSLQLGGTDTQY
TRBV5-8 | ASRRGEARNTEAF
TRBV12-3/TRBV12-4 | ASSPHGEQF
TRBV5-1 | ASSLGRTGSNSPLH
TRBV3-1/TRBV3-2 | ASSRMGNTEAF
TRBV7-8 | ASSLTNNYGYT
TRBV2 | ASSEALTGVQPQH
TRBV27 | ASSLRFFGRTTQSDYGYT
TRBV29-1 | SVDTSPLNYGYT
TRBV2 | ASSWTGENYGYT
TRBV19 | ASSIAPGSTDTQY
TRBV7-2 | ASSVGPGMNTEAF
TRBV19 | ASSRGARETQY